Listed here is a single T cell receptor beta chain. Method: immunoSEQ multiplex PCR; TCRdb's copy keeps in-frame clones and lacks some. The sample carries approximately 24,000 clones, 80% to 95% recorded once. These data are taken from a study of graft-versus-host responses after intestinal transplantation. Study at large: Multivisceral, liver-intestinal, or isolated intestinal grafts went to recipients.

CDR1 and CDR2 from the germline V gene are SGHRS and YFSETQ. This CDR3 is 16 amino acids long. J gave up 0 bases and V 3 bases, and 7 bases lay outside the gene matches. Sequenced material: PBMCs, taken 18 days after transplant. The clonotype originates from a human patient who received an intestinal transplant, so some T cells may come from the graft donor. The gene calls are TRBV5-1 and TRBJ2-7; 9 nucleotides line up with TRBD1. CDR3: CASSYESTGGSYEQYF. CDR3 bases: TGCGCCAGCAGCTACGAATCGACAGGGGGCTCCTACGAGCAGTACTTC.